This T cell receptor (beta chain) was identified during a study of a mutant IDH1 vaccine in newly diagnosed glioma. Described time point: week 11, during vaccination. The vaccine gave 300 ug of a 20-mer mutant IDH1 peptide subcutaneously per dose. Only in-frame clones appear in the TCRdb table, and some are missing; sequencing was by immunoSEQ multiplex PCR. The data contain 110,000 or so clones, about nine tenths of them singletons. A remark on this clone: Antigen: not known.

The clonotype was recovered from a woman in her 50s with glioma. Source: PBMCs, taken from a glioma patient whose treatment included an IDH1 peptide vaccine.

This CDR3 reads CASSPNVRDGSPYTF. The CDR3 nucleotides are TGCGCCAGCAGCCCTAATGTCCGGGACGGCTCCCCCTACACCTTC. This chain joins TRBV5-1 and TRBJ1-2; TRBD1 is a possible D gene (5 bases). V dropped 4 bases and J dropped 10 bases, with 23 bases sitting between them. The CDR3 is 15 amino acids. CDR1 is SGHRS and CDR2 is YFSETQ in the germline V gene.